The 29 T cell receptor beta chains below were found in one sample sequenced in a study of radiotherapy plus CTLA-4 blockade in lung cancer. Generated by immunoSEQ multiplex PCR, the TCRdb table keeps only in-frame clones and is missing some. The repertoire consists of approximately 35,000 clones, with around 85% occurring once and the leading ten covering about 6%. This material consisted of peripheral blood, taken from a patient treated with radiotherapy plus ipilimumab. These receptors were taken from a human donor with non-small cell lung cancer who had stable disease on radiotherapy plus ipilimumab.

The chain carries TRBV18 and TRBJ1-4; TRBD1 matches 10 bases. This CDR3 contains 15 residues. V shed 3 bases and J 5 bases; nucleotides not matched to a gene: 3. From germline, CDR1 is KGHSH and CDR2 LQKENI. The CDR3 bases are TGTGCCAGCTCACCCGGACAGGGGGGAAATGAAAAACTGTTTTTT. Translation gives CASSPGQGGNEKLFF.

This chain links TRBV27 with TRBJ1-1; the D is unclear. CDR1 and CDR2 from the germline V gene are MNHEY and SMNVEV (reference sequence). V shed 4 bases and J shed 3 bases, with 9 bases lying between them. This CDR3 has 13 amino acids. Here the CDR3 reads CASSWYGHTEAFF. In nucleotides, the CDR3 is TGTGCCAGCAGTTGGTACGGTCACACTGAAGCTTTCTTT.

The CDR3 DNA reads TGTGCCGGCCCGGCCCCAGGCCACATCTACGAGCAGTACTTC. This codes for CAGPAPGHIYEQYF. This chain uses TRBV5-6 with TRBJ2-7; D unresolved. This CDR3 has 14 amino acids. With 10 bases removed from V and 3 bases from J, the gap between germline ends came to 20 bases. The V gene's germline CDR1 is SGHDT and CDR2 YYEEEE.

The rearrangement uses TRBV19 and TRBJ2-4; 9 bases match TRBD2. V lost 5 bases to trimming and J lost 1 base; unmatched junction nucleotides: 9. The CDR3 spans 17 residues. The germline gives CDR1 LNHDA, CDR2 SQIVND (reference sequence). This CDR3 reads CASSSSGIRAAKNIQYF. The CDR3, as DNA: TGTGCCAGTAGTTCTAGCGGGATAAGGGCCGCCAAAAACATTCAGTACTTC.

Of note for this clone: This sample includes further DNA sequences coding for the same CDR3. The genes are TRBV2 and TRBJ2-7; possible D gene TRBD2, 6 bases. Germline V gives CDR1 SNHLY, CDR2 FYNNEI. The CDR3 loop spans 12 amino acids. V was cut by 8 bases and J by 3 bases, with 11 bases left in between. The CDR3 nucleotides read TGTGCCAGCCTAGGGAGGATCTACGAGCAGTACTTC. It specifies CASLGRIYEQYF.

The chain has TRBV19 and TRBJ2-3; D may be TRBD2 (5 bases). The CDR3 is made up of 15 amino acids. Trimming took 2 bases from V and 5 from J, leaving 14 bases between them. The germline gives CDR1 LNHDA, CDR2 SQIVND (reference sequence). The CDR3 loop is CASSIRGQPGDTQYF. CDR3 DNA: TGTGCCAGTAGTATAAGAGGGCAGCCGGGAGATACGCAGTATTTT.

This sequence joins TRBV28 and TRBJ1-6, with D perhaps TRBD1 (5 bases). The CDR3 runs 15 residues. Germline V gene lookup returns CDR1 MDHEN and CDR2 SYDVKM. The V gene lost 2 bases and the J gene lost 7 bases, with 12 bases spanning the gap. This CDR3 reads CASSLEGARNSPLHF. DNA for the CDR3: TGTGCCAGCAGTTTAGAAGGGGCGAGGAATTCACCCCTCCACTTT.

This clone has only a few counts. V gene TRBV7-8 combines with J gene TRBJ2-7, with D unclear. CDR1 and CDR2 (germline): SGHVS, FQNEAQ. This CDR3 has 13 residues. V was shortened by 0 bases and J by 1 base, with 4 bases between the two germline ends. The chain's CDR3 is CASSLAGSYEQYF. The CDR3 DNA reads TGTGCCAGCAGCTTAGCCGGGTCCTACGAGCAGTACTTC. Looking up the rest from reference TRBV7-8 and TRBJ2-7 gives the full variable domain: GAGVSQSPRYKVAKRGQDVALRCDPISGHVSLFWYQQALGQGPEFLTYFQNEAQLDKSGLPSDRFFAERPEGSVSTLKIQRTQQEDSAVYLCASSLAGSYEQYFGPGTRLTVT.

This clone occurred once. The rearrangement joins TRBV28 to TRBJ1-5, with 7 positions matching TRBD1. V lost 5 bases, J lost 0 bases, and 10 bases stayed unmatched. This CDR3 has 17 amino acids. CDR1 is MDHEN, CDR2 SYDVKM, per germline. CDR3 DNA: TGTGCCAGCAGTATTACAGGGGTTGAGTATAGCAATCAGCCCCAGCATTTT. Its translation: CASSITGVEYSNQPQHF.

The J gene is TRBJ2-1, the V gene TRBV19, with 7 bases fitting TRBD1. Germline CDR1 LNHDA, CDR2 SQIVND (reference sequence). Trimming removed 3 bases from V and 10 bases from J; junction bases left unmatched: 6. The CDR3 runs 13 residues. In DNA form, the CDR3 reads TGTGCCAGTAGTATCAACGAGGGGGCAGAGCAGTTCTTC. Its translation: CASSINEGAEQFF.

A word on this clone: The junction departs from germline at one end; a sequencing error may be responsible. This chain uses TRBV7-6 with TRBJ2-3; D is possibly TRBD2 (6 bases). The CDR3 covers 15 residues. CDR1 and CDR2 (germline): SGHVS, FNYEAQ. In DNA form, the CDR3 reads TGTGCCAACAGCTTAGCTTTCGGGAGTGCAGATACGCAGTATTTT. Its translation: CANSLAFGSADTQYF.

The rearrangement links TRBV30 to TRBJ2-2; 14 bases fit TRBD2. The V and J ends lost 1 base and 7 bases, in that order; junction bases with no gene match: 11. The CDR3 has 18 residues. The germline gives CDR1 GTSNPN, CDR2 SVGIG (reference sequence). The CDR3 reads CAWSGLAGGPSSYGELFF. The DNA for the CDR3 is TGTGCCTGGAGTGGACTAGCGGGAGGGCCCTCATCTTACGGGGAGCTGTTTTTT.

The chain couples TRBV7-9 to TRBJ1-6, with 7 bases identical to TRBD1. Germline values: CDR1 SEHNR, CDR2 FQNEAQ (reference sequence). V shed 5 bases and J 7 bases; nucleotides not matched to a gene: 5. The CDR3 extends over 14 amino acids. CDR3 sequence reads: CASSVDRVNSPLHF. CDR3 nucleotide sequence: TGTGCCAGCAGCGTTGACAGGGTAAATTCACCCCTCCACTTT.

The rearrangement joins TRBV19 to TRBJ2-1; no firm D call. CDR1 and CDR2 from the germline V gene are LNHDA and SQIVND (reference sequence). Trimming removed 8 bases at V and 0 bases at J, with 14 bases between. This CDR3 has 15 residues. In DNA, the CDR3 is TGTGCCAGTGGAAGCGTATATAGCTCCTACAATGAGCAGTTCTTC. Its translation: CASGSVYSSYNEQFF.

V is TRBV27 and J is TRBJ2-1; no clear D gene. Looked up from germline, CDR1 is MNHEY and CDR2 is SMNVEV (reference sequence). Trimming left V 3 bases short and J 3 bases short, with 12 bases between. CDR3 length: 15 amino acids. The CDR3 here is CASSLGNPDYNEQFF. In nucleotides, the CDR3 is TGTGCCAGCAGTTTGGGCAATCCAGACTACAATGAGCAGTTCTTC.

The V call is TRBV2, the J call TRBJ1-6; 8 bases line up with TRBD1. With 7 bases clipped from V and 6 bases from J, the junction kept 14 bases outside the gene matches. Germline V lookup: CDR1 SNHLY, CDR2 FYNNEI. There are 17 residues in the CDR3. CDR3 sequence (DNA): TGTGCCAGCACGGACCTGGGCAGGGGGCTCGCTAATTCACCCCTCCACTTT. Translation gives CASTDLGRGLANSPLHF.

V gene TRBV5-1 combines with J gene TRBJ1-2; TRBD1 aligns across 7 bases. This CDR3 contains 16 residues. V was clipped by 4 bases and J by 2 bases; unmatched bases: 11. CDR1 and CDR2 (germline): SGHRS, YFSETQ. The chain's CDR3 is CASSPGTASKNYGYTF. CDR3 DNA sequence: TGCGCCAGCAGCCCCGGGACAGCCAGCAAGAACTATGGCTACACCTTC.

The chain uses TRBV30 and TRBJ1-4; 8 positions match TRBD1. V shed 1 base and J 8 bases; nucleotides not matched to a gene: 6. Germline V gene lookup returns CDR1 GTSNPN and CDR2 SVGIG (reference sequence). The CDR3 covers 14 residues. The CDR3 DNA follows: TGTGCCTGGAGTGGCGTACAGGGGGGCGAAAAACTGTTTTTT. This gives the protein CAWSGVQGGEKLFF.

This clone was seen just once. The CDR3, as DNA: TGTGCCAGTACGTGGGGGCGAGAGACCCAGTACTTC. Amino acids: CASTWGRETQYF. The V call is TRBV2, the J call TRBJ2-5; D possibly corresponds to TRBD1 (6 bases). The V end lost 9 bases, the J end lost 4 bases, and 12 bases lay between the germline ends. The CDR3 is 12 amino acids. Germline CDR1 and CDR2: SNHLY and FYNNEI.

This chain joins TRBV18 and TRBJ2-5; D is unclear. The CDR3 has 16 amino acids. V was trimmed by 2 bases and J by 0 bases, leaving 13 bases between them. Germline V lookup: CDR1 KGHSH, CDR2 LQKENI. CDR3 loop: CASSPNSPDYQETQYF. CDR3 bases: TGTGCCAGCTCACCAAACTCCCCCGATTACCAAGAGACCCAGTACTTC.

The rearrangement joins TRBV12-5 to TRBJ1-2, with D possibly being TRBD1 (5 bases). The CDR3 sequence is 16 residues long. In germline, CDR1 is LGHNT, CDR2 FRNRAP. V lost 0 bases to trimming and J lost 4 bases, with 15 bases between them. In DNA form, the CDR3 reads TGTGCTAGTGGTTTGGTACCCGGACAAGGTCGCTATGGCTACACCTTC. This gives the protein CASGLVPGQGRYGYTF.

J is TRBJ2-7 and V is TRBV7-9; 7 positions agree with TRBD2. Germline lookup yields CDR1 SEHNR and CDR2 FQNEAQ (reference sequence). This CDR3 comprises 13 residues. Trimming removed 7 bases from V and 3 bases from J; junction bases left unmatched: 6. This CDR3 reads CASIRAGDYEQYF. CDR3 sequence (DNA): TGTGCCAGCATCCGGGCGGGGGACTACGAGCAGTACTTC.

The chain uses TRBV11-2 and TRBJ2-7; no definite D call. The CDR3 spans 14 residues. Germline V gene lookup returns CDR1 SGHAT and CDR2 FQNNGV. V lost 1 base to trimming and J lost 0 bases, with 7 bases between them. CDR3 nucleotide sequence: TGTGCCAGCAGCTTAGCAGCGAGCTCCTACGAGCAGTACTTC. Its protein is CASSLAASSYEQYF.

This clone appeared a few times. The chain is built from TRBV7-2 and TRBJ1-5; no firm D call. Germline CDR1 and CDR2: SGHTA and FQGNSA. V was clipped by 1 base and J by 7 bases, with 8 bases between them. This CDR3 contains 13 residues. CDR3 loop: CASSLGASQPQHF. CDR3 DNA sequence: TGTGCCAGCAGCTTAGGCGCCTCCCAGCCCCAGCATTTT.

The chain recombines TRBV2 with TRBJ1-5; TRBD1 aligns across 9 bases. Germline lookup yields CDR1 SNHLY and CDR2 FYNNEI. The CDR3 length is 14 residues. V was clipped by 4 bases and J by 2 bases; unmatched bases: 0. The CDR3 loop is CASSGTGGNQPQHF. In nucleotides, the CDR3 is TGTGCCAGCAGTGGGACAGGGGGCAATCAGCCCCAGCATTTT.

The chain employs TRBV5-1 and TRBJ2-7, with a tentative D call TRBD2 (6 bases). The germline V gene encodes CDR1 SGHRS and CDR2 YFSETQ. There are 17 residues in the CDR3. V was pared by 0 bases and J by 6 bases, with 22 bases between. CDR3 nucleotides: TGCGCCAGCAGCTTGGGAGGGATAGCGCGGGGATCAAGCGAGCAGTACTTC. This codes for CASSLGGIARGSSEQYF.

This sequence joins TRBV27 and TRBJ1-2; no reliable D call. V was cut by 0 bases and J by 4 bases, with 12 bases left in between. Germline V lookup: CDR1 MNHEY, CDR2 SMNVEV (reference sequence). The CDR3 sequence is 15 residues long. CDR3 amino acids: CASSLSIRDLYGYTF. The CDR3 DNA follows: TGTGCCAGCAGTTTATCGATCCGGGATCTCTATGGCTACACCTTC.

The chain is built from TRBV2 and TRBJ2-6; 7 bases map to TRBD1. The CDR3 covers 18 residues. The junction had 10 bases not matched to a gene; V was cut back by 5 bases and J by 0 bases. Germline CDR1 reads SNHLY; CDR2 reads FYNNEI. CDR3 loop: CASSPTGTVNSGANVLTF. The CDR3 DNA reads TGTGCCAGCAGTCCAACCGGGACAGTTAACTCTGGGGCCAACGTCCTGACTTTC.

The chain employs TRBV7-9 and TRBJ1-1, with D unresolved. Germline values: CDR1 SEHNR, CDR2 FQNEAQ (reference sequence). The CDR3 extends over 14 amino acids. The ends were cut back, 4 bases at V and 10 bases at J, with 19 bases in the middle. CDR3 amino acids: CASSYLREQVIAFF. The DNA for the CDR3 is TGTGCCAGCAGCTATCTCCGGGAGCAGGTGATAGCTTTCTTT.